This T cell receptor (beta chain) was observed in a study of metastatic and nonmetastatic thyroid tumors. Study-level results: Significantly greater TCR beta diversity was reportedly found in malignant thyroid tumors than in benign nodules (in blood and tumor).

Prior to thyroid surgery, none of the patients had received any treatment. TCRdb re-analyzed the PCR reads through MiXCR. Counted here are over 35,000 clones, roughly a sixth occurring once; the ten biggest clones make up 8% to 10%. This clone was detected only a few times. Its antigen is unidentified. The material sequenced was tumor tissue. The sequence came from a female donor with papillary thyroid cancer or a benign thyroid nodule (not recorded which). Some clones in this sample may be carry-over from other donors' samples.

The CDR3 nucleotides read TGTGCCAGCAGTTCTCCGGGACAGGGAAACTACGAGCAGTACTTC. Its protein product is CASSSPGQGNYEQYF. The genes are TRBV6-5 and TRBJ2-7; 9 bases match TRBD1. Losses at the gene ends were 4 bases for V and 3 bases for J; bases not matched to a gene: 7. This CDR3 region has 15 residues. The V gene's germline CDR1 is MNHEY and CDR2 SVGAGI.